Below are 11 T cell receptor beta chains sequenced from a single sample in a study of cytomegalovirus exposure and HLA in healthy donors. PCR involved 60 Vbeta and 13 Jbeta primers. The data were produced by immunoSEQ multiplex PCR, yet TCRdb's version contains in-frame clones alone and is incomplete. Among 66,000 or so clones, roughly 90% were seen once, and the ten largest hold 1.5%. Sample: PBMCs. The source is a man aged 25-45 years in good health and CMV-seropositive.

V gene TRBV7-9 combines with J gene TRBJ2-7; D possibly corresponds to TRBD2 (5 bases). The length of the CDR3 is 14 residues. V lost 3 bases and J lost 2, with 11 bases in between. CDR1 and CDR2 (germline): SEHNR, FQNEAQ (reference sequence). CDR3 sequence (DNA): TGTGCCAGCAGCTTCCCCGGACTCCCCTACGAGCAGTACTTC. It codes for CASSFPGLPYEQYF.

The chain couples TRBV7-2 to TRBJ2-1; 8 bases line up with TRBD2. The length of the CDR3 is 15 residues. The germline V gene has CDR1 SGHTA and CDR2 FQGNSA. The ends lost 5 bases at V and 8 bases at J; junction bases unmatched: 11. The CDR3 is CASSLRDSGTDEQFF. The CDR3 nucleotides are TGTGCCAGCAGCCTCAGAGATAGCGGGACGGATGAGCAGTTCTTC.

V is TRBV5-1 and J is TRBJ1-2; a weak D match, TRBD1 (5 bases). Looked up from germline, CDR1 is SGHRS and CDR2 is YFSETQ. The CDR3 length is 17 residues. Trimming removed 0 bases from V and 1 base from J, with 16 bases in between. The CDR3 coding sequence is TGCGCCAGCAGCTTGGCCGTGGGTAGGGGAAGTAACTATGGCTACACCTTC. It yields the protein CASSLAVGRGSNYGYTF.

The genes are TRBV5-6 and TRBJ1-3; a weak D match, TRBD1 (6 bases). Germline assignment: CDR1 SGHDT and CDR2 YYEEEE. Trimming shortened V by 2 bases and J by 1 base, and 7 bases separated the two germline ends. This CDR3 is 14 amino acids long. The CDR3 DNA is TGTGCCAGCAGCTTAGGGGGATCTGGAAACACCATATATTTT. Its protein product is CASSLGGSGNTIYF.

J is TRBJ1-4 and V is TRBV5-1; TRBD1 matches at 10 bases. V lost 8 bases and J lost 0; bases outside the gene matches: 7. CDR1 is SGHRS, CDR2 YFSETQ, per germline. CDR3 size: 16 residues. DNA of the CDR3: TGCGCCAGGGGGACAGGGGCGGGAGCAACTAATGAAAAACTGTTTTTT. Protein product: CARGTGAGATNEKLFF. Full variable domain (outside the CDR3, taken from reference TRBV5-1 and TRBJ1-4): KAGVTQTPRYLIKTRGQQVTLSCSPISGHRSVSWYQQTPGQGLQFLFEYFSETQRNKGNFPGRFSGRQFSNSRSEMNVSTLELGDSALYLCARGTGAGATNEKLFFGSGTQLSVL.

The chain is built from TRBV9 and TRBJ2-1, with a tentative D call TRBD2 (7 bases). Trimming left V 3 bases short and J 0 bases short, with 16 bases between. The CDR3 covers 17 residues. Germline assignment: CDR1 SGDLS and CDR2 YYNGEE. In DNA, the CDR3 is TGTGCCAGCAGCGGGGGGGGGCCCGAGAGCTCCTACAATGAGCAGTTCTTC. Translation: CASSGGGPESSYNEQFF.

This chain's CDR3 is CASSSGQLYEQYF. The CDR3 DNA reads TGCGCCAGCAGCTCCGGACAGCTATACGAGCAGTACTTC. The V gene is TRBV5-1, the J gene TRBJ2-7, with a weak D call TRBD1 (6 bases). The CDR3 consists of 13 residues. V lost 3 bases, J lost 4 bases, and 11 bases lay in between. The germline V gene has CDR1 SGHRS and CDR2 YFSETQ.

The CDR3 sequence: CASSEGGQNIQYF. The CDR3 DNA follows: TGTGCCAGCAGCGAGGGGGGACAGAACATTCAGTACTTC. The chain recombines TRBV9 with TRBJ2-4, with a possible D match to TRBD1 (7 bases). This CDR3 has 13 amino acids. Germline-derived CDR1 and CDR2 are SGDLS and YYNGEE. V was shortened by 3 bases and J by 7 bases, with 11 bases between the two germline ends.

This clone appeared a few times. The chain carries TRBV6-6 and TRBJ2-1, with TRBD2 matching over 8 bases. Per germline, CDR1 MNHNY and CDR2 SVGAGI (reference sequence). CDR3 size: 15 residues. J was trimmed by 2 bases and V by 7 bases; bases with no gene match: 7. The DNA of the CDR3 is TGTGCCAGCATCGGTCCGGGAGGGACCTACAATGAGCAGTTCTTC. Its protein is CASIGPGGTYNEQFF.

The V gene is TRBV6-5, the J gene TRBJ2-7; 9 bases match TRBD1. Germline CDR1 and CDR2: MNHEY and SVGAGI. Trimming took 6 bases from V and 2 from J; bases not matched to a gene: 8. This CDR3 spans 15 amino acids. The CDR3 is CASSPDRGFTYEQYF. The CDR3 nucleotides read TGTGCCAGCAGCCCCGACAGGGGGTTCACCTACGAGCAGTACTTC.

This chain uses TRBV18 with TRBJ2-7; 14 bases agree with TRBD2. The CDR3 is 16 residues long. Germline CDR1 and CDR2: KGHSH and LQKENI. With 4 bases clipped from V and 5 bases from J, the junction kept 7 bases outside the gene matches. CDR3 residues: CASSLGTSGSMDEQYF. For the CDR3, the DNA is TGTGCCAGCTCACTCGGGACTAGCGGGAGTATGGACGAGCAGTACTTC.